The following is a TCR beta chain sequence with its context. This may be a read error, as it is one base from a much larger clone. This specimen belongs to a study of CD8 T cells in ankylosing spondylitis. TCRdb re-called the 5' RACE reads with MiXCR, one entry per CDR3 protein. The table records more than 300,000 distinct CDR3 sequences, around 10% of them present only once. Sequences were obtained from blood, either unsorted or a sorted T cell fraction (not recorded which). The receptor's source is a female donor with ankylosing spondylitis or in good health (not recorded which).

DNA of the CDR3: TGCAGCGTTGACCTGGGCGGGAGAAGATACAATGGGCAGTTCTTC. This sequence encodes CSVDLGGRRYNGQFF. The chain links TRBV29-1 to TRBJ2-1; 7 bases match TRBD2. This CDR3 contains 15 residues. Germline values: CDR1 SQVTM, CDR2 ANQGSEA.